This T cell receptor (beta chain) emerged from a study of a mutant IDH1 vaccine in newly diagnosed glioma. Study-level background: Treated patients had a mean age of about 38 years and an approximately 60% male, around 38% female split. Every participant had undergone radiotherapy, temozolomide, or both before, and most underwent both.

The V end lost 5 bases, the J end lost 6 bases, and 10 bases lay between the germline ends. Germline V CDR1 and CDR2: DFQATT, SNEGSKA (reference sequence). The CDR3 totals 11 residues. Concerning this clone itself: Its antigen is unknown. This sample also contains other DNA sequences that code for the same CDR3.

Sequencing was performed with immunoSEQ multiplex PCR; in TCRdb, only in-frame clones are kept and a portion is missing. Seen here are around 60,000 clones, about 85% observed once, and the top ten hold approximately 4%. Time point noted: week 23, last vaccination. The investigators gave 300 ug of mutant IDH1 20-mer peptide in each vaccine dose, together with topical imiquimod. The sequenced sample was PBMCs, obtained from a glioma patient whose treatment included an IDH1 peptide vaccine. This rearrangement joins TRBV20-1 to TRBJ1-1; the D is unclear. The receptor comes from a man aged 25-45 years with glioma. The CDR3 DNA reads as TGCAGTGCTTTACACCAGGCTGAAGCTTTCTTT. It codes for CSALHQAEAFF.